This entry lists 2 T cell receptor beta chains sequenced from one sample in a study of blood T cell repertoires in COVID-19. Assay used: immunoSEQ multiplex PCR; TCRdb lists only in-frame clones, some missing. The table shows 200,000 to 300,000 clones, with 65% to 90% occurring only once. The sequencing sample was made of peripheral blood. The receptors come from a man aged 25 to 45 with active or convalescent COVID-19.

J is TRBJ2-5 and V is TRBV2; 9 bases line up with TRBD1. The CDR3 contains 14 residues. Per the germline V gene, CDR1 is SNHLY and CDR2 is FYNNEI. V shed 6 bases, J shed 4 bases, and the junction held 6 bases outside the gene matches. This chain's CDR3 is CASSLQGARETQYF. In DNA form, the CDR3 reads TGTGCCAGCAGCCTACAGGGGGCGAGAGAGACCCAGTACTTC.

This clone has only a few counts. V and J are TRBV7-3 and TRBJ1-6; no definite D call. The CDR3 covers 15 residues. Germline V gene sequence: CDR1 SGHTA, CDR2 FQGTGA. V was pared by 8 bases and J by 8 bases, with 19 bases between. The CDR3: CASSRVGEVDSPLHF. CDR3 nucleotide sequence: TGTGCCAGCTCCCGGGTCGGGGAGGTGGATTCACCCCTCCACTTT.